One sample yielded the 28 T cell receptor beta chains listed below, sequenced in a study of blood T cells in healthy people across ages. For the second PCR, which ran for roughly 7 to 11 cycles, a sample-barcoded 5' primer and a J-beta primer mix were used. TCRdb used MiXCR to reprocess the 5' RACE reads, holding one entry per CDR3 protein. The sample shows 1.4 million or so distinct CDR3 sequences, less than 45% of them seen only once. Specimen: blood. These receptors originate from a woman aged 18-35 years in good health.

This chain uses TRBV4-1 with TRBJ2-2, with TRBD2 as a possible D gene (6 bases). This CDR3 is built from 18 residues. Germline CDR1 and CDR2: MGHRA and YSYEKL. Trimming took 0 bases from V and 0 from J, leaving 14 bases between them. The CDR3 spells CASSQDLVGGSNTGELFF. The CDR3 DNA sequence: TGCGCCAGCAGCCAAGATTTGGTGGGGGGATCGAACACCGGGGAGCTGTTTTTT.

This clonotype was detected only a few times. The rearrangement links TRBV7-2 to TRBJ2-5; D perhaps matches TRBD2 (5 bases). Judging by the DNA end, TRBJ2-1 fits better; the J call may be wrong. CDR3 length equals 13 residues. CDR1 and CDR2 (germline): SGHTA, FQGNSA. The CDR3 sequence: CASSLGLQETQFF. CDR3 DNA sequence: TGTGCCAGCAGCTTAGGACTACAAGAGACCCAGTTCTTC.

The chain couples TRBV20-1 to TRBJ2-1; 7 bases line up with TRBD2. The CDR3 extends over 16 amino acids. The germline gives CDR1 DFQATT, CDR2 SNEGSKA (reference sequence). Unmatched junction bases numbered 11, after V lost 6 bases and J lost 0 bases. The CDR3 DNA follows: TGCAGTGCCCGGGGGATAGCGGGTAGCTCCTACAATGAGCAGTTCTTC. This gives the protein CSARGIAGSSYNEQFF.

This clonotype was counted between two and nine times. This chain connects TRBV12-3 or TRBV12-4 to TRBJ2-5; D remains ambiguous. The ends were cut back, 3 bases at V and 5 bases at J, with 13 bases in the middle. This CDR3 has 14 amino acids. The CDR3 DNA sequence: TGTGCCAGCAGTTTGGTAGTAGGGTTTGAGACCCAGTACTTC. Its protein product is CASSLVVGFETQYF.

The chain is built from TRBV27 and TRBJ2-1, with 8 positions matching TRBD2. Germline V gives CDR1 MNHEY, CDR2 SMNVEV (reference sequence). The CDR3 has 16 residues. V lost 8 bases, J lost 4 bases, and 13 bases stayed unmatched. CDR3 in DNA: TGTGCCAGCCCCTGGAGAGTAGCGGGAACGTACAATGAGCAGTTCTTC. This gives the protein CASPWRVAGTYNEQFF.

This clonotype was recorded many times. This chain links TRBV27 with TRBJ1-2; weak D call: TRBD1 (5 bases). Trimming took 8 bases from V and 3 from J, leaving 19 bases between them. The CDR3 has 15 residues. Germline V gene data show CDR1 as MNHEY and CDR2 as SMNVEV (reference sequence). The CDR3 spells CASRQVEGTYYGYTF. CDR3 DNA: TGTGCCAGCCGTCAGGTGGAGGGGACCTACTATGGCTACACCTTC.

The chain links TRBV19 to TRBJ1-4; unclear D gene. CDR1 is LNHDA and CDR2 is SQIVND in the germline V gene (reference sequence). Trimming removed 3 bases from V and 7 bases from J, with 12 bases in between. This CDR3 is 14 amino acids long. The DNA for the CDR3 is TGTGCCAGTAGTATTCACCAAGCCAGTGAAAAACTGTTTTTT. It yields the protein CASSIHQASEKLFF.

The CDR3 region is CSASGASGALTEQFF. The CDR3 bases are TGCAGTGCTAGTGGGGCTAGCGGGGCACTCACTGAGCAGTTCTTC. This chain links TRBV20-1 with TRBJ2-1; 9 positions agree with TRBD2. The CDR3 covers 15 residues. V shed 3 bases, J shed 9 bases, and the junction held 12 bases outside the gene matches. Looked up from germline, CDR1 is DFQATT and CDR2 is SNEGSKA (reference sequence).

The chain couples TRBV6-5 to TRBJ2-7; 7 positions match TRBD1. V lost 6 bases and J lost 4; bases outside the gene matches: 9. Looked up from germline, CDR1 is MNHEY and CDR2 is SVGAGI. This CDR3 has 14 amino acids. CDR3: CASSGRTGNYEQYF. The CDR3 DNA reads TGTGCCAGCAGCGGTCGGACAGGCAATTACGAGCAGTACTTC.

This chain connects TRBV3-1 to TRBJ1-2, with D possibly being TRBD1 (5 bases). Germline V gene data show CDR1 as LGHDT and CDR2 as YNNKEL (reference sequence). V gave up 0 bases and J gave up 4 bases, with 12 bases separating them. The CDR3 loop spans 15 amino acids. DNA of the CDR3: TGTGCCAGCAGCCAAGAACGCTCGGGACTCTATGGCTACACCTTC. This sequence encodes CASSQERSGLYGYTF.

The DNA for the CDR3 is TGCAGTTCCAGATCCCCACAGGGGGCGTTGTACAATGAGCAGTTCTTC. This gives the protein CSSRSPQGALYNEQFF. V is TRBV20-1 and J is TRBJ2-1; TRBD1 matches 9 bases. Germline V gene lookup returns CDR1 DFQATT and CDR2 SNEGSKA (reference sequence). With V trimmed by 8 bases and J by 4 bases, 15 bases remained unmatched. The CDR3 loop spans 16 amino acids.

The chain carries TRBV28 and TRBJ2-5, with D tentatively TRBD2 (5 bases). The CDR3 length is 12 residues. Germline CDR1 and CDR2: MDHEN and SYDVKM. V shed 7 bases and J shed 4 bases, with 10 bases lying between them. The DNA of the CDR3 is TGTGCCAGCACGGAGAGGGCAGAGACCCAGTACTTC. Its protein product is CASTERAETQYF.

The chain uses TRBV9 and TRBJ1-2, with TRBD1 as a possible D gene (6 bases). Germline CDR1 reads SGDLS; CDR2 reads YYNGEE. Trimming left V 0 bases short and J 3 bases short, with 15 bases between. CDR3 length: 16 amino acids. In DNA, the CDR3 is TGTGCCAGCAGCGTAGAGGAGGGGGGGCGCTACTATGGCTACACCTTC. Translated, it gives CASSVEEGGRYYGYTF.

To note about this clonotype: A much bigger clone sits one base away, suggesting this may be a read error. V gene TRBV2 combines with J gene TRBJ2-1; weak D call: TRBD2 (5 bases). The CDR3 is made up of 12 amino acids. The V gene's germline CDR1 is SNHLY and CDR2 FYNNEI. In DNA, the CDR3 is TGTGCCAGCCGTGAGGGTAGCAATGAGCAGTTCTTC. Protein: CASREGSNEQFF.

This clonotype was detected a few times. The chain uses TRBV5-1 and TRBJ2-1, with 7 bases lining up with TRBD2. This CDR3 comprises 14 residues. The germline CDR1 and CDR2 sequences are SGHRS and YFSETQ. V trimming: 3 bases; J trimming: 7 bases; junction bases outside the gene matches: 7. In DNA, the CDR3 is TGCGCCAGCAGCTGGGGGGGTCCGGGGAATGAGCAGTTCTTC. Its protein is CASSWGGPGNEQFF.

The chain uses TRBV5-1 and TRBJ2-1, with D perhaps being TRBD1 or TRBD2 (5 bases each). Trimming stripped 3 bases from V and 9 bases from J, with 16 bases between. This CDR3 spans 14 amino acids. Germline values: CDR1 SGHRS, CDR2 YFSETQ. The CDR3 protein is CASSSTGTRSEQFF. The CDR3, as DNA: TGCGCCAGCAGCTCAACCGGGACCCGGAGTGAGCAGTTCTTC.

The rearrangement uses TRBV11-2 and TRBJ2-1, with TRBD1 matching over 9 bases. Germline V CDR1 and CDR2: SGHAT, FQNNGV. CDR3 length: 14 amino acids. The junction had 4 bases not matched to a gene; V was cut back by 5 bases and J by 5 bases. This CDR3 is CASSDNRGHNEQFF. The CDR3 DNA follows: TGTGCCAGCAGCGATAACAGGGGGCACAATGAGCAGTTCTTC.

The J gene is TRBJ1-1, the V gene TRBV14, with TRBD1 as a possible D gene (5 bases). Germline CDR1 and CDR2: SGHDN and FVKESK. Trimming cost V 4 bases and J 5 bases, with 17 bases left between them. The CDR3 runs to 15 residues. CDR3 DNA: TGTGCCAGCAGCCCCACTGGGAGGGGTCGGACTGAAGCTTTCTTT. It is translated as CASSPTGRGRTEAFF.

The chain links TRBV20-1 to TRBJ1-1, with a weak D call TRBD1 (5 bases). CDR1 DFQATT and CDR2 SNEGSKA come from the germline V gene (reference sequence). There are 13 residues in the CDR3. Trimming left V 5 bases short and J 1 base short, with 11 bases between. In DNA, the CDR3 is TGCAGTGCTGACCCCGGACAGAACACTGAAGCTTTCTTT. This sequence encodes CSADPGQNTEAFF.

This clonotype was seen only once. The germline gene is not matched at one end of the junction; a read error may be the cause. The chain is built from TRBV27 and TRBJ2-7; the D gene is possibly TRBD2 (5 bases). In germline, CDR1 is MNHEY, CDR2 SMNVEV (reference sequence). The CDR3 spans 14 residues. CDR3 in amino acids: CTSSLAGVYNEQYF. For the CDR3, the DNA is TGTACCAGCAGTCTCGCCGGGGTGTACAATGAGCAGTACTTC.

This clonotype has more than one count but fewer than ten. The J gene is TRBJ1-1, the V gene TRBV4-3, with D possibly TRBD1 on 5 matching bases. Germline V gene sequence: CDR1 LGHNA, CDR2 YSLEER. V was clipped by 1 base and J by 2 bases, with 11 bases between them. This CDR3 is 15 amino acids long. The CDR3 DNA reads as TGCGCCAGCAGCCAAGTTCTTCAGGGAAACACTGAAGCTTTCTTT. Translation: CASSQVLQGNTEAFF.

CDR3 nucleotide sequence: TGTGCCAGCAGCCCAGATCCCTCTGGCTACACCTTC. This encodes CASSPDPSGYTF. The chain employs TRBV7-2 and TRBJ1-2; the D is unclear. The germline V gene encodes CDR1 SGHTA and CDR2 FQGNSA. Trimming shortened V by 5 bases and J by 7 bases, and 11 bases separated the two germline ends. The CDR3 spans 12 residues.

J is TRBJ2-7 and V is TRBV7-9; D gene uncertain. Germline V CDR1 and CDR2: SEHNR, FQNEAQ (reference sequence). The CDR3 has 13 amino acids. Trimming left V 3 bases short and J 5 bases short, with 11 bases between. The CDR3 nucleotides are TGTGCCAGCAGCTTCCCTCGTTCCCACGAGCAGTACTTC. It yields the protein CASSFPRSHEQYF.

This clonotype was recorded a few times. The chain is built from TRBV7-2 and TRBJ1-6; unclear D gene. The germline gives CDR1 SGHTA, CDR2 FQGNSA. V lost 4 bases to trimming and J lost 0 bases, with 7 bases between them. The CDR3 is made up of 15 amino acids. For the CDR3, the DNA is TGTGCCAGCAGCTCGTCGACCTCCTATAATTCACCCCTCCACTTT. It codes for CASSSSTSYNSPLHF.

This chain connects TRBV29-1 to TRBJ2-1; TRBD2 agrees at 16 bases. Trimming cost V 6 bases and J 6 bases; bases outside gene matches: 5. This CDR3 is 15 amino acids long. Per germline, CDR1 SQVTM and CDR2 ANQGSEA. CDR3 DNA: TGCAGCGTAACGGGACTAGCGGGAGGGCCCAATGAGCAGTTCTTC. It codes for CSVTGLAGGPNEQFF.

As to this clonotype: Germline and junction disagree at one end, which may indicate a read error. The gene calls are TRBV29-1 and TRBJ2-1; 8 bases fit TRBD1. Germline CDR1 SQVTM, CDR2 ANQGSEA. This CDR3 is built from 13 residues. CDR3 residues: CSVRQRQGNVQFF. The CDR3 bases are TGCAGCGTCCGACAAAGACAGGGGAATGTGCAGTTCTTC.

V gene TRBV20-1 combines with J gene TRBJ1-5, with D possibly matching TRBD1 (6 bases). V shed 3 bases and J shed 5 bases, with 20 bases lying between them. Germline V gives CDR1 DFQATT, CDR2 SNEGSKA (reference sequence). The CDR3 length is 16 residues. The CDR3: CSARDRTESHYQPQHF. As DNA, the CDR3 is TGCAGTGCTAGGGACCGGACAGAAAGCCATTATCAGCCCCAGCATTTT.

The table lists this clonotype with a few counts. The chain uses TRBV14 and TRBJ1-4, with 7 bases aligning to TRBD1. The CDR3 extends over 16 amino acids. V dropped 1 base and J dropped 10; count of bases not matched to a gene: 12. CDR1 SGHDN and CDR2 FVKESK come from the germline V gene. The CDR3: CASSQAWDSNLGKLFF. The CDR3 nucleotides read TGTGCCAGCAGCCAAGCCTGGGACAGTAACCTTGGAAAACTGTTTTTT. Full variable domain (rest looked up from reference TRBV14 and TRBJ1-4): EAGVTQFPSHSVIEKGQTVTLRCDPISGHDNLYWYRRVMGKEIKFLLHFVKESKQDESGMPNNRFLAERTGGTYSTLKVQPAELEDSGVYFCASSQAWDSNLGKLFFGSGTQLSVL.